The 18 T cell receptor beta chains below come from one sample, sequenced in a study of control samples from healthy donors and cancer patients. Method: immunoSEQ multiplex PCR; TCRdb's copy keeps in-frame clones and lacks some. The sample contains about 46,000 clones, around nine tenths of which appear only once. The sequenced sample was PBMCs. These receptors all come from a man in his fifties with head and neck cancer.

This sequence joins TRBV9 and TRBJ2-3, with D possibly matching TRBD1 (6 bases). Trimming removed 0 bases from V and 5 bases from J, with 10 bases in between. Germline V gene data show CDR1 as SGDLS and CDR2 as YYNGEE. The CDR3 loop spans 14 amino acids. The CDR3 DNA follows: TGTGCCAGCAGCGTAGTCCAGGGGAAAGATACGCAGTATTTT. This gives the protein CASSVVQGKDTQYF.

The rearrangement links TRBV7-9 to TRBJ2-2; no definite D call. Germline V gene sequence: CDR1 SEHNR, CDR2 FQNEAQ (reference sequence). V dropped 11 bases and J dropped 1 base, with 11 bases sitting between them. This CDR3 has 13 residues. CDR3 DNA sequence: TGTGCCGGAGACAAAAAGAACACCGGGGAGCTGTTTTTT. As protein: CAGDKKNTGELFF.

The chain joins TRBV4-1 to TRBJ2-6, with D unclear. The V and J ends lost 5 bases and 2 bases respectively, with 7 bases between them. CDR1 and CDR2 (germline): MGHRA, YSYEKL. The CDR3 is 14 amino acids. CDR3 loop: CASSAPAGANVLTF. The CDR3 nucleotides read TGCGCCAGCAGCGCCCCGGCTGGGGCCAACGTCCTGACTTTC.

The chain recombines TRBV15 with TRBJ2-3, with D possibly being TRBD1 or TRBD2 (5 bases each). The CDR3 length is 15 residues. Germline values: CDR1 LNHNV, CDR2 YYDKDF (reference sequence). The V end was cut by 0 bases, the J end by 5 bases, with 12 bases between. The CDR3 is CATSREGREEDTQYF. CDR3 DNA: TGTGCCACCAGCAGAGAGGGACGGGAAGAAGATACGCAGTATTTT.

CDR3 in amino acids: CASSSLMGGGTDTQYF. The CDR3 DNA follows: TGTGCCAGCAGCTCTCTCATGGGGGGGGGCACAGATACGCAGTATTTT. This chain joins TRBV7-9 and TRBJ2-3; 7 nucleotides line up with TRBD2. Per germline, CDR1 SEHNR and CDR2 FQNEAQ (reference sequence). Trimming took 4 bases from V and 1 from J; bases not matched to a gene: 8. The CDR3 is 16 amino acids.

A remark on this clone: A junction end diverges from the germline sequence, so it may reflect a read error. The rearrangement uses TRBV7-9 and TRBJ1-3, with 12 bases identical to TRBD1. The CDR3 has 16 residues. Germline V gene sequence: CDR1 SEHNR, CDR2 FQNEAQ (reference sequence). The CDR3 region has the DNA TGTGCCAGCAGCTTTCGGGACAGGGGGCCTGGAGACACCATATATTTT. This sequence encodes CASSFRDRGPGDTIYF.

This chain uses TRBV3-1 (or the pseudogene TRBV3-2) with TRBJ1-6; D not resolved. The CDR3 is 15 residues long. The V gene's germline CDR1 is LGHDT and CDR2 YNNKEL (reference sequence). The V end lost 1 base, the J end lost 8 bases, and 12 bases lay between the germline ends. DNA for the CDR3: TGTGCCAGCAGCCAAGCCTCTGGTCCCTATTCACCCCTCCACTTT. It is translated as CASSQASGPYSPLHF.

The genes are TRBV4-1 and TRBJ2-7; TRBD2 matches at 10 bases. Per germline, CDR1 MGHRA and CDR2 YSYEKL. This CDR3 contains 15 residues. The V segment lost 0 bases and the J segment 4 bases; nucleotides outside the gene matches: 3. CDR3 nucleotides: TGCGCCAGCAGCCAAGATACTAGCGGGGTTTACGAGCAGTACTTC. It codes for CASSQDTSGVYEQYF.

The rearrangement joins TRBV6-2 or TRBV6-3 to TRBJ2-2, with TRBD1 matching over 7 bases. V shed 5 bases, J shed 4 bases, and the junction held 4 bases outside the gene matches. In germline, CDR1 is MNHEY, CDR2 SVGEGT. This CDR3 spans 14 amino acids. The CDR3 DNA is TGTGCCAGCAGTACCGACAGGGCCACCGGGGAGCTGTTTTTT. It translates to CASSTDRATGELFF.

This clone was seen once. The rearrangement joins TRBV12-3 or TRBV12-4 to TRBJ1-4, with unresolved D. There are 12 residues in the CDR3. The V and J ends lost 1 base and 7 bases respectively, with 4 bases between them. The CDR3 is CASSLELEKLFF. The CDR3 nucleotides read TGTGCCAGCAGTTTAGAGCTTGAAAAACTGTTTTTT.

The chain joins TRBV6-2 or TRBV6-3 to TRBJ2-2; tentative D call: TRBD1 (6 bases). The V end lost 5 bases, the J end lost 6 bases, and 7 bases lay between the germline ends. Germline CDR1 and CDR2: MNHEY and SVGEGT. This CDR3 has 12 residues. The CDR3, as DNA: TGTGCCAGCAGTCGACAGGCCGGGGAGCTGTTTTTT. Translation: CASSRQAGELFF.

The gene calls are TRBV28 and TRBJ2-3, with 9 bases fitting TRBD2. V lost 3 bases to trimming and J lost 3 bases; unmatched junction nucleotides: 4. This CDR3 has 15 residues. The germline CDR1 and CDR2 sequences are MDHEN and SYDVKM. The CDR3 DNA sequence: TGTGCCAGCAGTTTCCTGGCGGGAGGGACAGATACGCAGTATTTT. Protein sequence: CASSFLAGGTDTQYF.

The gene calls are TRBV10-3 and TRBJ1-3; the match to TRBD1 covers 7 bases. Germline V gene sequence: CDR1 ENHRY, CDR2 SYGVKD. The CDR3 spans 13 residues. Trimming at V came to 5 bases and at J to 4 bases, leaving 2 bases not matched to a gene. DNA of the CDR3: TGTGCCATCAGTACAGGGGTAGGAAACACCATATATTTT. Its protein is CAISTGVGNTIYF.

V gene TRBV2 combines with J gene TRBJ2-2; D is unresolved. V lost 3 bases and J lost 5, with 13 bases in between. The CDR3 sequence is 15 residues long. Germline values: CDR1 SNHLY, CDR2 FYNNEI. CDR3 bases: TGTGCCAGCAGTGAGGATGGTAGCCGGACCGGGGAGCTGTTTTTT. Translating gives CASSEDGSRTGELFF.

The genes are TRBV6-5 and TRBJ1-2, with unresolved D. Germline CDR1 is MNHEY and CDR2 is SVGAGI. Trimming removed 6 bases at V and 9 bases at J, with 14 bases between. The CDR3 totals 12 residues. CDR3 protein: CASRLIDGRYTF. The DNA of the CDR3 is TGTGCCAGCAGACTCATCGACGGACGCTACACCTTC.

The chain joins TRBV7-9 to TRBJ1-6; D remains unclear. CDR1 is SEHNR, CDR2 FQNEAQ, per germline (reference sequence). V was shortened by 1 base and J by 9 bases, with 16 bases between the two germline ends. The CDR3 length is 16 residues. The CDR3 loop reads CASSLEGIMGSSPLHF. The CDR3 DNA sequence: TGTGCCAGCAGCTTAGAGGGAATTATGGGGAGTTCACCCCTCCACTTT.

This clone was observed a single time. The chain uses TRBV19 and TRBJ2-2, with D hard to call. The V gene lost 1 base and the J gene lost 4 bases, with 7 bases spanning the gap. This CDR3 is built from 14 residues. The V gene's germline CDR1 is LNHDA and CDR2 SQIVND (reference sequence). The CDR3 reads CASSIATITGELFF. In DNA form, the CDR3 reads TGTGCCAGTAGTATAGCCACAATCACCGGGGAGCTGTTTTTT.

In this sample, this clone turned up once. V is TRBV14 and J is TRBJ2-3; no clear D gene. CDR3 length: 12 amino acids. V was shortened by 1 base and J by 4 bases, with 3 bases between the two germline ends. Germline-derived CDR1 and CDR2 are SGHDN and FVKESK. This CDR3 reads CASSQVPDTQYF. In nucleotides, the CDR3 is TGTGCCAGCAGCCAAGTTCCAGATACGCAGTATTTT.